Each of the 27 T cell receptor beta chains below was sequenced from the same sample in a study of T cells in Graves' hyperthyroidism and ophthalmopathy. Researchers took RNA transcripts and amplified the TCR beta CDR3 regions from them. The HTBI primer set served for first-round RT-PCR of the TCR CDR3. TCRdb itself ran the multiplex PCR reads through MiXCR, one entry per CDR3 protein. The table has over 700,000 distinct CDR3 sequences, around 38% seen once. The sequencing sample was made of blood. The receptors here all came from a man aged 18-30 years with Graves' hyperthyroidism.

This clonotype was seen more than once but under ten times. The CDR3 is CASSPAPGQVYEQYF. The CDR3 bases are TGTGCCAGTAGTCCCGCCCCGGGACAGGTTTACGAGCAGTACTTC. The V gene is TRBV19, the J gene TRBJ2-7, with 8 nucleotides matching TRBD1. After removal of 5 bases from V and 4 bases from J, the junction contained 10 bases not matched to a gene. Germline CDR1 is LNHDA and CDR2 is SQIVND (reference sequence). This CDR3 has 15 amino acids.

In nucleotides, the CDR3 is TGTGCCAGCAGTGAGTCGAAAGAGACCCAGTACTTC. It is translated as CASSESKETQYF. This chain connects TRBV6-4 to TRBJ2-5; unclear D gene. V was trimmed by 3 bases and J by 3 bases, leaving 5 bases between them. This CDR3 comprises 12 residues. Germline CDR1 and CDR2: MRHNA and SNTAGT.

The V and J genes are TRBV7-2 and TRBJ1-2, with D hard to call. Trimming stripped 7 bases from V and 4 bases from J, with 13 bases between. CDR3 size: 13 residues. Germline values: CDR1 SGHTA, CDR2 FQGNSA. Here the CDR3 reads CASTSDIVYGYTF. In DNA form, the CDR3 reads TGTGCCAGCACCTCTGACATCGTCTATGGCTACACCTTC.

The V call is TRBV10-3, the J call TRBJ1-2, with 8 bases fitting TRBD1. This CDR3 region has 13 residues. Germline V gene data show CDR1 as ENHRY and CDR2 as SYGVKD. J gave up 4 bases and V 5 bases, and 3 bases lay outside the gene matches. The CDR3 protein is CAISRQGTYGYTF. The DNA for the CDR3 is TGTGCCATCAGTCGACAGGGGACCTATGGCTACACCTTC.

The gene calls are TRBV3-1 and TRBJ2-7; a weak D match, TRBD2 (5 bases). The V gene's germline CDR1 is LGHDT and CDR2 YNNKEL (reference sequence). CDR3 size: 15 residues. V lost 1 base and J 1 base, leaving 11 bases between the germline ends. DNA for the CDR3: TGTGCCAGCAGCCAAGGGACTCAGGTTTCCTACGAGCAGTACTTC. Protein sequence: CASSQGTQVSYEQYF.

This chain connects TRBV7-9 to TRBJ2-5, with D perhaps matching TRBD2 (6 bases). Trimming left V 6 bases short and J 5 bases short, with 16 bases between. CDR1 SEHNR and CDR2 FQNEAQ come from the germline V gene (reference sequence). The length of the CDR3 is 14 residues. The CDR3 here is CASSLLAAVETQYF. In nucleotides, the CDR3 is TGTGCCAGCAGTCTCTTAGCGGCCGTGGAGACCCAGTACTTC. Supplemented by reference TRBV7-9 and TRBJ2-5, the full variable domain reads DTGVSQNPRHKITKRGQNVTFRCDPISEHNRLYWYRQTLGQGPEFLTYFQNEAQLEKSRLLSDRFSAERPKGSFSTLEIQRTEQGDSAMYLCASSLLAAVETQYFGPGTRLLVL.

In its sample, this clonotype was seen a few times. A read error may account for a junction end that differs from germline. The chain has TRBV7-2 and TRBJ2-5, with D tentatively TRBD2 (5 bases). This CDR3 region has 13 residues. CDR1 SGHTA and CDR2 FQGNSA come from the germline V gene. CDR3 DNA: TGTGCCAGCAGGTTGAATGACGGGGAGACCCAATACTTC. This translates into CASRLNDGETQYF.

V and J are TRBV10-3 and TRBJ2-2; 10 positions match TRBD2. This CDR3 spans 17 amino acids. Trimming took 1 base from V and 7 from J; bases not matched to a gene: 9. Germline lookup yields CDR1 ENHRY and CDR2 SYGVKD. The CDR3 DNA follows: TGTGCCATCAGTGAGTTGAGGACTAGCGGCCCTGTCGGGGAGCTGTTTTTT. Encoded protein: CAISELRTSGPVGELFF.

This clonotype was seen only a few times. The J gene is TRBJ2-2, the V gene TRBV2; perhaps TRBD2 as D (6 bases). This CDR3 has 17 residues. Germline CDR1 reads SNHLY; CDR2 reads FYNNEI. The V and J ends lost 6 bases and 4 bases respectively, with 21 bases between them. In nucleotides, the CDR3 is TGTGCCAGCAGCTTAAGACCGCTAGCGTCGAGCACCGGGGAGCTGTTTTTT. Its translation is CASSLRPLASSTGELFF.

The gene calls are TRBV10-3 and TRBJ2-5; 7 bases match TRBD2. Germline CDR1 is ENHRY and CDR2 is SYGVKD. V shed 10 bases, J shed 7 bases, and the junction held 15 bases outside the gene matches. This CDR3 spans 14 amino acids. The CDR3 sequence is CATKSLAVRATQYF. CDR3 DNA: TGTGCCACAAAATCCCTAGCGGTCCGGGCGACCCAGTACTTC.

The chain links TRBV4-3 to TRBJ1-2; tentatively, D is TRBD1 (6 bases). There are 14 residues in the CDR3. Germline V CDR1 and CDR2: LGHNA, YSLEER. V lost 1 base and J 3 bases, leaving 9 bases between the germline ends. CDR3 nucleotide sequence: TGCGCCAGCAGCCAAGGCCGACAGGACTATGGCTACACCTTC. Translation gives CASSQGRQDYGYTF.

The chain joins TRBV6-4 to TRBJ2-7, with a tentative D call TRBD2 (6 bases). This CDR3 contains 14 residues. V was clipped by 8 bases and J by 2 bases, with 16 bases between them. Looked up from germline, CDR1 is MRHNA and CDR2 is SNTAGT. CDR3 amino acids: CASQRRGAPYEQYF. The CDR3 DNA follows: TGTGCCAGCCAAAGGCGCGGGGCCCCCTACGAGCAGTACTTC.

Of note for this clonotype: This may arise from a read error, as a much more abundant clone is one base away. The chain carries TRBV2 and TRBJ2-7; no firm D call. Trimming took off 5 bases at V and 6 bases at J, with 8 bases between the two ends. This CDR3 region has 11 residues. Germline CDR1 reads SNHLY; CDR2 reads FYNNEI. The CDR3 region has the DNA TGTGCCAGCAGTTACTCCCTCGAGCAGTACTTC. Translated: CASSYSLEQYF. Complete variable domain (other parts from reference TRBV2 and TRBJ2-7): EPEVTQTPSHQVTQMGQEVILRCVPISNHLYFYWYRQILGQKVEFLVSFYNNEISEKSEIFDDQFSVERPDGSNFTLKIRSTKLEDSAMYFCASSYSLEQYFGPGTRLTVT.

The chain uses TRBV11-2 and TRBJ2-5; D is perhaps TRBD2 (6 bases). Germline assignment: CDR1 SGHAT and CDR2 FQNNGV. The V and J ends lost 5 bases and 5 bases respectively, with 15 bases between them. This CDR3 region has 14 residues. The CDR3 protein is CASSEGGIRETQYF. As DNA, the CDR3 is TGTGCCAGCAGCGAGGGCGGGATACGGGAGACCCAGTACTTC. The variable domain in full, completed from reference TRBV11-2 and TRBJ2-5, reads EAGVAQSPRYKIIEKRQSVAFWCNPISGHATLYWYQQILGQGPKLLIQFQNNGVVDDSQLPKDRFSAERLKGVDSTLKIQPAKLEDSAVYLCASSEGGIRETQYFGPGTRLLVL.

This clonotype appeared a few times. This could be a read error, since a much larger clone is one nucleotide away. CDR3 coding DNA: TGTGCCAGCAGCTTTACTGGGAACACCGGGGAGCTGTTTTTT. Its translation is CASSFTGNTGELFF. The V call is TRBV11-2, the J call TRBJ2-2; D gene ambiguous. This CDR3 has 14 amino acids. The germline V gene encodes CDR1 SGHAT and CDR2 FQNNGV. The V gene lost 3 bases and the J gene lost 1 base, with 6 bases spanning the gap.

The DNA for the CDR3 is TGTGCCAGCAGCTTAACCACCCGGAACACTGAAGCTTTCTTT. This gives the protein CASSLTTRNTEAFF. V usage is TRBV11-1 and J usage is TRBJ1-1; D remains unclear. CDR1 SGHAT and CDR2 FQDESV come from the germline V gene (reference sequence). The CDR3 length is 14 residues. Trimming pared 2 bases from V and 1 base from J, leaving 8 bases between.

V is TRBV29-1 and J is TRBJ1-2; D unclear. V shed 0 bases and J shed 6 bases, with 14 bases lying between them. From germline, CDR1 is SQVTM and CDR2 ANQGSEA. This CDR3 has 14 amino acids. CDR3 DNA sequence: TGCAGCGTTGAAGACCCCCCGGGGTCTGATGGCTACACCTTC. This gives the protein CSVEDPPGSDGYTF.

This clonotype showed up just a few times. The chain joins TRBV5-8 to TRBJ1-6, with no clear D. Trimming left V 4 bases short and J 2 bases short, with 4 bases between. Germline V lookup: CDR1 SGHTS, CDR2 YDEGEE. The CDR3 extends over 13 amino acids. The CDR3 sequence is CASSNTYNSPLHF. The CDR3, as DNA: TGTGCCAGCAGCAACACCTATAATTCACCCCTCCACTTT.

CDR3 in DNA: TGTGCTAGTGGCACGACAGCCAGTTATCCTGAAGCTTTCTTT. This sequence encodes CASGTTASYPEAFF. The chain links TRBV12-5 to TRBJ1-1, with D perhaps TRBD1 (5 bases). Germline CDR1 reads LGHNT; CDR2 reads FRNRAP. Between the trimmed V and J ends, which lost 6 bases and 6 bases, there was a span of 17 bases. This CDR3 is built from 14 residues. The entire variable domain, with the rest obtained from reference TRBV12-5 and TRBJ1-1, is as follows: DARVTQTPRHKVTEMGQEVTMRCQPILGHNTVFWYRQTMMQGLELLAYFRNRAPLDDSGMPKDRFSAEMPDATLATLKIQPSEPRDSAVYFCASGTTASYPEAFFGQGTRLTVV.

In its sample, this clonotype was seen many times. J is TRBJ2-7 and V is TRBV7-9; D is undetermined. The germline V and J ends were trimmed by 5 bases and 5 bases, with 13 bases remaining between them. Germline CDR1 reads SEHNR; CDR2 reads FQNEAQ (reference sequence). This CDR3 is 13 amino acids long. For the CDR3, the DNA is TGTGCCAGCAGCCTCGGAACTGAGGACGAGCAGTACTTC. Amino acids: CASSLGTEDEQYF.

The CDR3 DNA follows: TGTGCCAGCAGTCCACAGGGGTGGACCACTGAAGCTTTCTTT. Its translation: CASSPQGWTTEAFF. V usage is TRBV25-1 and J usage is TRBJ1-1; 7 bases are a match to TRBD1. The CDR3 is made up of 14 amino acids. V shed 5 bases and J 4 bases; nucleotides not matched to a gene: 7. The germline V gene has CDR1 MGHDK and CDR2 SYGVNS.

This clonotype was seen at least ten times. The genes are TRBV7-9 and TRBJ1-6; D remains ambiguous. The CDR3 is 15 residues long. The V end lost 5 bases, the J end lost 6 bases, and 14 bases lay between the germline ends. Germline values: CDR1 SEHNR, CDR2 FQNEAQ (reference sequence). The CDR3 DNA sequence: TGTGCCAGCAGCCCCCTTGCGGTCGCTAATTCACCCCTCCACTTT. Encoded protein: CASSPLAVANSPLHF.

This clonotype appeared a few times. CDR3 DNA: TGTGCCAGCAGCTTAGATGCACTAGCGGGAGAAGAGACCCAGTACTTC. Its translation: CASSLDALAGEETQYF. The rearrangement uses TRBV7-9 and TRBJ2-5, with 11 bases lining up with TRBD2. Germline V CDR1 and CDR2: SEHNR, FQNEAQ (reference sequence). CDR3 length: 16 amino acids. V was pared by 1 base and J by 3 bases, with 4 bases of the junction left unmatched. Using reference TRBV7-9 and TRBJ2-5 for the parts outside the CDR3, the full variable domain is DTGVSQNPRHKITKRGQNVTFRCDPISEHNRLYWYRQTLGQGPEFLTYFQNEAQLEKSRLLSDRFSAERPKGSFSTLEIQRTEQGDSAMYLCASSLDALAGEETQYFGPGTRLLVL.

Points on this clonotype: A much larger clonotype is one base distant, so this may be a read error. J is TRBJ2-5 and V is TRBV7-6, with D possibly matching TRBD2 (5 bases). The CDR3 is made up of 13 amino acids. The V gene's germline CDR1 is SGHVS and CDR2 FNYEAQ. Trimming shortened V by 8 bases and J by 2 bases, and 12 bases separated the two germline ends. The CDR3 DNA follows: TGTGCCAGCGGCTCCAGGACTCAAGAGACCCAGTACTTC. Its protein is CASGSRTQETQYF.

V is TRBV2 and J is TRBJ1-6; TRBD1 matches 10 bases. CDR3 length: 15 amino acids. Germline V gives CDR1 SNHLY, CDR2 FYNNEI. V trimming: 3 bases; J trimming: 8 bases; junction bases outside the gene matches: 4. Written as DNA, the CDR3 is TGTGCCAGCAGTGAGGGGACAGGGGTGGATTCACCCCTCCACTTT. Encoded protein: CASSEGTGVDSPLHF.

This clonotype has ten or more counts. The V gene is TRBV13, the J gene TRBJ1-6; D is unresolved. The germline V and J ends were trimmed by 3 bases and 7 bases, with 10 bases remaining between them. The germline V gene has CDR1 PRHDT and CDR2 FYEKMQ (reference sequence). This CDR3 has 14 residues. The CDR3 coding sequence is TGTGCCAGCAGCTTTGTGAATGGCAATTCACCCCTCCACTTT. Encoded protein: CASSFVNGNSPLHF.

For this clonotype: A read error may account for a junction end that differs from germline. V usage is TRBV10-3 and J usage is TRBJ1-5, with D perhaps TRBD1 (5 bases). This CDR3 has 14 amino acids. Germline lookup yields CDR1 ENHRY and CDR2 SYGVKD. The CDR3 spells CAREGTGSKQPQHF. CDR3 sequence (DNA): TGTGCTAGAGAGGGGACGGGTAGCAAGCAGCCCCAGCATTTT.